This entry describes one T cell receptor (beta chain). The repertoire was sequenced with immunoSEQ multiplex PCR; TCRdb's copy has only in-frame clones and lacks some. The sample shows tens of thousands of clones, roughly 88% of them seen only once. The data belong to a study of T cells in narcolepsy. With 6 bases removed from V and 5 bases from J, the gap between germline ends came to 10 bases. This CDR3 contains 11 residues. Per germline, CDR1 SQVTM and CDR2 ANQGSEA. This clonotype originated in a human donor with narcolepsy. The rearrangement joins TRBV29-1 to TRBJ2-5; the D call may be TRBD1 or TRBD2 (5 bases each). Specimen: CD45RA- memory CD4+ T cells from PBMCs. CDR3 bases: TGCAGCGTCGGGGCTGCGGAGACCCAGTACTTC. This gives the protein CSVGAAETQYF.